Below are 28 T cell receptor beta chains sequenced from a single sample in a study of shared clonotypes between healthy human individuals. Measured with immunoSEQ multiplex PCR; TCRdb has only the in-frame clones, and not every one. Here the sample spans 650,000 to 750,000 clones, 72% being singletons. Material: memory CD4+ T cells sorted from blood. Subset indicated: CD45RA-negative fraction. These receptors all stem from a woman aged 25 to 39 in good health.

The chain recombines TRBV19 with TRBJ2-5; D is unclear. Trimming left V 3 bases short and J 5 bases short, with 10 bases between. CDR1 is LNHDA, CDR2 SQIVND, per germline (reference sequence). This CDR3 is built from 13 residues. CDR3 residues: CASSMINEETQYF. In nucleotides, the CDR3 is TGTGCCAGTAGTATGATCAATGAGGAGACCCAGTACTTC.

V is TRBV10-3 and J is TRBJ2-4; 13 bases are a match to TRBD2. This CDR3 comprises 18 residues. The V gene end was trimmed by 2 bases and the J gene end by 0 bases; junction bases not matched to a gene: 4. CDR1 ENHRY and CDR2 SYGVKD come from the germline V gene. DNA of the CDR3: TGTGCCATCAGTGAGGGGACTAGCGGGGCTATAGCCAAAAACATTCAGTACTTC. It codes for CAISEGTSGAIAKNIQYF.

This clone was recorded only once. The V call is TRBV28, the J call TRBJ2-7, with 8 bases matching TRBD1. Germline V gene sequence: CDR1 MDHEN, CDR2 SYDVKM. There are 15 residues in the CDR3. The V segment lost 2 bases and the J segment 5 bases; nucleotides outside the gene matches: 8. CDR3 in amino acids: CASSLVQGAGDEQYF. The CDR3 DNA reads TGTGCCAGCAGTTTAGTCCAGGGGGCAGGCGACGAGCAGTACTTC.

The table lists this clone with a count of one. The chain is built from TRBV7-6 and TRBJ2-5; D not resolved. The V gene lost 4 bases and the J gene lost 5 bases, with 20 bases spanning the gap. Germline loops: CDR1 SGHVS, CDR2 FNYEAQ. The CDR3 runs to 16 residues. The CDR3 sequence: CASSSLKGKAWETQYF. The DNA of the CDR3 is TGTGCCAGCAGCTCCCTCAAGGGTAAAGCCTGGGAGACCCAGTACTTC.

V and J are TRBV5-1 and TRBJ2-2; no clear D gene. Germline loops: CDR1 SGHRS, CDR2 YFSETQ. With 0 bases removed from V and 5 bases from J, the gap between germline ends came to 5 bases. CDR3 length: 13 residues. CDR3 sequence reads: CASSLGSTGELFF. The CDR3 DNA is TGCGCCAGCAGCTTGGGGAGTACCGGGGAGCTGTTTTTT.

CDR3 bases: TGTGCCAGCAGGATAACCGCCGGGAAGGCTTACTACGAGCAGTACTTC. It encodes CASRITAGKAYYEQYF. The chain is built from TRBV5-8 and TRBJ2-7; D is possibly TRBD2 (5 bases). V lost 5 bases, J lost 3 bases, and 21 bases lay in between. The CDR3 sequence is 16 residues long. Germline V gene data show CDR1 as SGHTS and CDR2 as YDEGEE.

The chain is built from TRBV4-1 and TRBJ2-1; D is perhaps TRBD2 (7 bases). The length of the CDR3 is 16 residues. Between the trimmed V and J ends, which lost 1 base and 7 bases, there was a span of 17 bases. Germline CDR1 MGHRA, CDR2 YSYEKL. CDR3 bases: TGCGCCAGCAGCCAAGTCAATCTAGGGGGAGGGAATGAGCAGTTCTTC. It translates to CASSQVNLGGGNEQFF.

This clone was seen repeatedly, ten times or more. The chain carries TRBV5-5 and TRBJ2-2; 10 positions match TRBD2. Germline V gives CDR1 SGHKS, CDR2 YYEKEE (reference sequence). This CDR3 is 16 amino acids long. Losses at the gene ends were 1 base for V and 7 bases for J; bases not matched to a gene: 7. This CDR3 reads CASSLLAGDAGGELFF. CDR3 nucleotides: TGTGCCAGCAGCTTGCTAGCGGGAGATGCAGGCGGGGAGCTGTTTTTT.

The chain is built from TRBV14 and TRBJ1-2; D not resolved. Germline V CDR1 and CDR2: SGHDN, FVKESK. V lost 1 base, J lost 6 bases, and 18 bases lay in between. The CDR3 runs 16 residues. CDR3: CASSQALLGKAHGYTF. CDR3 coding DNA: TGTGCCAGCAGCCAAGCACTTCTGGGGAAAGCGCATGGCTACACCTTC.

The chain couples TRBV7-8 to TRBJ1-5; 11 nucleotides match TRBD1. The CDR3 contains 15 residues. Germline assignment: CDR1 SGHVS and CDR2 FQNEAQ. The junction had 7 bases not matched to a gene; V was cut back by 5 bases and J by 7 bases. As DNA, the CDR3 is TGTGCCAGCAGCCGGACAGGGGGCGTGGGACAGCCCCAGCATTTT. Translation: CASSRTGGVGQPQHF.

The chain employs TRBV10-1 and TRBJ2-3; D uncertain. V was pared by 0 bases and J by 2 bases, with 12 bases between. The CDR3 covers 16 residues. In germline, CDR1 is WNHNN, CDR2 SYGVQD (reference sequence). CDR3 region: CASSESLGIPTDTQYF. CDR3 DNA: TGCGCCAGCAGTGAGTCGCTAGGGATCCCCACAGATACGCAGTATTTT.

As concerns this clone: Other DNA variants within this sample encode the same CDR3. The rearrangement links TRBV7-2 to TRBJ2-7, with a tentative D call TRBD1 (5 bases). V was cut by 2 bases and J by 4 bases, with 6 bases left in between. CDR3 length equals 12 residues. The germline V gene encodes CDR1 SGHTA and CDR2 FQGNSA. This CDR3 reads CASSLQGYEQYF. In DNA form, the CDR3 reads TGTGCCAGCAGCTTACAGGGTTACGAGCAGTACTTC.

The J gene is TRBJ2-7, the V gene TRBV9; 9 bases are a match to TRBD2. V gave up 3 bases and J gave up 3 bases; unmatched junction bases: 4. This CDR3 contains 14 residues. Germline CDR1 reads SGDLS; CDR2 reads YYNGEE. DNA for the CDR3: TGTGCCAGCAGCGCTAGCGGGATGGGCTACGAGCAGTACTTC. Residues: CASSASGMGYEQYF. The entire variable domain, with the rest obtained from reference TRBV9 and TRBJ2-7, is as follows: DSGVTQTPKHLITATGQRVTLRCSPRSGDLSVYWYQQSLDQGLQFLIQYYNGEERAKGNILERFSAQQFPDLHSELNLSSLELGDSALYFCASSASGMGYEQYFGPGTRLTVT.

This rearrangement joins TRBV2 to TRBJ2-5; 11 bases match TRBD2. CDR3 size: 16 residues. Germline values: CDR1 SNHLY, CDR2 FYNNEI. V lost 6 bases, J lost 4 bases, and 10 bases stayed unmatched. The CDR3, as DNA: TGTGCCAGCAGCGGTCGTAGCGGGAGGGTTGGAGAGACCCAGTACTTC. This gives the protein CASSGRSGRVGETQYF.

The gene calls are TRBV5-1 and TRBJ1-2, with 10 bases fitting TRBD1. Germline trimming cut 4 bases from V and 6 bases from J; bases unmatched to any gene: 6. Germline CDR1 is SGHRS and CDR2 is YFSETQ. This CDR3 contains 14 residues. The CDR3 sequence is CASSQTGGGNGYTF. CDR3 bases: TGCGCCAGCAGCCAGACAGGGGGCGGAAATGGCTACACCTTC. The whole variable domain, remainder taken from reference TRBV5-1 and TRBJ1-2, is KAGVTQTPRYLIKTRGQQVTLSCSPISGHRSVSWYQQTPGQGLQFLFEYFSETQRNKGNFPGRFSGRQFSNSRSEMNVSTLELGDSALYLCASSQTGGGNGYTFGSGTRLTVV.

CDR3 nucleotides: TGTGCCAGCAGCTCAACGAACAGAACGGGAGGGAAGGGATGGGAGCAGTACTTC. It encodes CASSSTNRTGGKGWEQYF. This chain connects TRBV11-3 to TRBJ2-7; 8 bases map to TRBD2. The trim removed 4 bases at V and 7 bases at J, leaving 21 bases unmatched. The CDR3 runs 18 residues. Germline V gene sequence: CDR1 SGHNT, CDR2 YENEEA.

A remark on this clone: The sample carries other DNA sequences with the same CDR3. The chain uses TRBV5-1 and TRBJ2-1; a weak D match, TRBD1 (6 bases). The CDR3 sequence is 15 residues long. The V end lost 2 bases, the J end lost 4 bases, and 13 bases lay between the germline ends. The germline gives CDR1 SGHRS, CDR2 YFSETQ. The CDR3 nucleotides are TGCGCCAGCAGCTTATCGTCAGGGGCATACAATGAGCAGTTCTTC. Translation gives CASSLSSGAYNEQFF.

V is TRBV29-1 and J is TRBJ1-2; possibly TRBD1 for D (6 bases). CDR3 length: 12 amino acids. Per the germline V gene, CDR1 is SQVTM and CDR2 is ANQGSEA. V was clipped by 4 bases and J by 8 bases, with 14 bases between them. The CDR3 sequence is CSVVLGAEGYTF. The DNA for the CDR3 is TGCAGCGTTGTCTTGGGGGCAGAGGGCTACACCTTC. The complete variable domain, with remaining parts taken from reference TRBV29-1 and TRBJ1-2, reads SAVISQKPSRDICQRGTSLTIQCQVDSQVTMMFWYRQQPGQSLTLIATANQGSEATYESGFVIDKFPISRPNLTFSTLTVSNMSPEDSSIYLCSVVLGAEGYTFGSGTRLTVV.

This clone is a singleton in its sample. The CDR3 loop reads CASSLEPDGNTIYF. CDR3 nucleotide sequence: TGTGCCAGCAGCTTAGAACCGGATGGAAACACCATATATTTT. The rearrangement uses TRBV11-2 and TRBJ1-3; D remains ambiguous. This CDR3 has 14 residues. The V gene lost 0 bases and the J gene lost 3 bases, with 6 bases spanning the gap. Germline lookup yields CDR1 SGHAT and CDR2 FQNNGV.

V gene TRBV7-3 combines with J gene TRBJ1-5; no clear D gene. V lost 4 bases to trimming and J lost 3 bases, with 7 bases between them. Germline CDR1 and CDR2: SGHTA and FQGTGA. The CDR3 is 13 residues long. The CDR3 loop is CASSSGPNQPQHF. In DNA, the CDR3 is TGTGCCAGCAGCTCCGGACCCAATCAGCCCCAGCATTTT.

This clone has more than one count but fewer than ten. This chain joins TRBV2 and TRBJ2-5, with 9 bases identical to TRBD2. Trimming took 2 bases from V and 5 from J; bases not matched to a gene: 6. CDR1 is SNHLY and CDR2 is FYNNEI in the germline V gene. The CDR3 sequence is 15 residues long. The CDR3 spells CASSESASGTETQYF. The CDR3 DNA is TGTGCCAGCAGTGAATCGGCTAGCGGGACGGAGACCCAGTACTTC.

The V and J genes are TRBV5-1 and TRBJ2-2, with 7 nucleotides matching TRBD1. The CDR3 has 17 residues. From germline, CDR1 is SGHRS and CDR2 YFSETQ. After removal of 5 bases from V and 8 bases from J, the junction contained 18 bases not matched to a gene. The CDR3 DNA reads TGCGCCAGCAGTTCTTCCGGGACAGCCATGGGTAGAGGGGAGCTGTTTTTT. Translating gives CASSSSGTAMGRGELFF.

This clone was observed a few times. The chain links TRBV4-1 to TRBJ2-1; possibly TRBD1 or TRBD2 for D (7 bases each). The CDR3 totals 18 residues. V gave up 4 bases and J gave up 8 bases, with 27 bases separating them. Looked up from germline, CDR1 is MGHRA and CDR2 is YSYEKL. The CDR3 sequence is CASSLRTGGTGLVYEQFF. In DNA, the CDR3 is TGCGCCAGCAGCCTTAGGACAGGCGGGACTGGACTAGTCTATGAGCAGTTCTTC.

The V and J genes are TRBV12-5 and TRBJ2-1; 7 bases match TRBD1. The CDR3 is 19 amino acids. The germline V gene encodes CDR1 LGHNT and CDR2 FRNRAP. Losses at the gene ends were 0 bases for V and 1 base for J; bases not matched to a gene: 12. CDR3 region: CASGLVRIGGRGSYNEQFF. CDR3 nucleotides: TGTGCTAGTGGTTTGGTACGAATAGGGGGCAGGGGGTCCTACAATGAGCAGTTCTTC.

The genes are TRBV5-1 and TRBJ2-6; no clear D. This CDR3 contains 15 residues. Trimming left V 4 bases short and J 4 bases short, with 12 bases between. The germline V gene encodes CDR1 SGHRS and CDR2 YFSETQ. The CDR3 DNA follows: TGCGCCAGCAGCCCGATCGCGTCAGGGGCCAACGTCCTGACTTTC. This gives the protein CASSPIASGANVLTF.

The rearrangement joins TRBV6-6 to TRBJ2-7, with D perhaps matching TRBD1 or TRBD2 (5 bases each). Germline lookup yields CDR1 MNHNY and CDR2 SVGAGI (reference sequence). The CDR3 is 16 amino acids. V was clipped by 7 bases and J by 3 bases, with 22 bases between them. The CDR3 protein is CASIPGPGATHYEQYF. The DNA for the CDR3 is TGTGCCAGCATCCCAGGGCCCGGGGCCACCCACTACGAGCAGTACTTC.

The chain combines TRBV2 with TRBJ2-7; D gene ambiguous. Trimming shortened V by 6 bases and J by 6 bases, and 12 bases separated the two germline ends. Germline assignment: CDR1 SNHLY and CDR2 FYNNEI. The CDR3 is made up of 12 amino acids. CDR3 amino acids: CASRFLPSEQYF. For the CDR3, the DNA is TGTGCCAGCAGGTTCCTCCCTTCCGAGCAGTACTTC.

V usage is TRBV5-1 and J usage is TRBJ2-3; 11 positions agree with TRBD1. Germline V gene sequence: CDR1 SGHRS, CDR2 YFSETQ. The V segment lost 0 bases and the J segment 2 bases; nucleotides outside the gene matches: 5. The CDR3 covers 17 residues. The CDR3 sequence is CASSLGTGGKYTDTQYF. The CDR3 DNA follows: TGCGCCAGCAGCTTGGGGACAGGGGGCAAATACACAGATACGCAGTATTTT.